This T cell receptor (beta chain) was documented in a study of shared clonotypes between healthy human individuals. Overall study: Used for every donor were three CD4 naive, three CD4 memory, two CD8 naive and one CD8 memory plate.

Germline lookup yields CDR1 SNHLY and CDR2 FYNNEI. This CDR3 contains 13 residues. V lost 4 bases and J 4 bases, leaving 11 bases between the germline ends. Turning to this clone: What it binds is unknown.

CD45RO negativity and positive selection for CCR7 defined naive CD8 cells, a population that excluded terminally differentiated effector memory CD45RA+ cells. Study outcomes and limitations: Clonotypes which were not shared had lower generation probabilities than clonotypes that all four donors shared. Clonotype sharing among the donors was expected to vary with sequencing depth.

Sorted subsets were amplified in replicate PCRs using 200 ng DNA, approximately 30,000 T cell genomes. Libraries were prepared by immunoSEQ multiplex PCR; TCRdb keeps only in-frame clonotypes and omits some of them. The profile shows approximately 2,200,000 clones, 93% of them singletons. Sequencing was done on a sample of naive CD8+ T cells from PBMCs. The TCR originated in a young man in good health. Some clones in this sample may be carry-over from other donors' samples. V gene TRBV2 combines with J gene TRBJ2-7; no firm D call. Written as DNA, the CDR3 is TGTGCCAGCAGTGTGGTCCCCGGATACGAGCAGTACTTC. It codes for CASSVVPGYEQYF.